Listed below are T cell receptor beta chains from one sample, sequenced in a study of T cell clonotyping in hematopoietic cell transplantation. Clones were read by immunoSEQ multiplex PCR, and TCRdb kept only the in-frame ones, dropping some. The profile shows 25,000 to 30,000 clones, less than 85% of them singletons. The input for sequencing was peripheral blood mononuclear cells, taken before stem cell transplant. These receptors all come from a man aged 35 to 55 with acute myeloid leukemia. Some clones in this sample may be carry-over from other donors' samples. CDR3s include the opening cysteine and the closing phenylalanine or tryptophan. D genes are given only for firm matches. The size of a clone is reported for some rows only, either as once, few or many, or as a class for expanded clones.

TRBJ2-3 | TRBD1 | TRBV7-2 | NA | TGTGCCAGCAGCGGCTACAGGGGGATGGATACGCAGTATTTT | CASSGYRGMDTQYF
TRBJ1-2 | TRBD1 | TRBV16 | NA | TGTGCCAGCAGCCAGGCTGACAGGGGGAGCGGCTACACCTTC | CASSQADRGSGYTF
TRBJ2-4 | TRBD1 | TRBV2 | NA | TGTGCCAGCAGTGTGTCTGGGACAGAAAACATTCAGTACTTC | CASSVSGTENIQYF
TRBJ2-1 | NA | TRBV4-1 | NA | TGCGCCAGCAGCCAGGACTTCCAGAATGAGCAGTTCTTC | CASSQDFQNEQFF
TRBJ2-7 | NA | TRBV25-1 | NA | TGTGCCAGCAGTGAATCAGGGACGGCTGGAGTCGAGCAGTACTTC | CASSESGTAGVEQYF
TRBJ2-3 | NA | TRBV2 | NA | TGTGCCAGCAGTGAGATAGGCAGGAGAACAGATACGCAGTATTTT | CASSEIGRRTDTQYF
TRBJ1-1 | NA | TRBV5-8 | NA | TGTGCCAGCAGCTTGGGTGGGGTAGCCAGTGAAGCTTTCTTT | CASSLGGVASEAFF
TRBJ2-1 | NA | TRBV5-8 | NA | TGTGCCAGCAGCCTCAGCGGCAATTCCTACAATGAGCAGTTCTTC | CASSLSGNSYNEQFF
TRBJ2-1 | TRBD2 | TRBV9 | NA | TGTGCCAGCAGCGTAGGAAACAGGGGACTAGCGGGTCTTGCCTACAATGAGCAGTTCTTC | CASSVGNRGLAGLAYNEQFF
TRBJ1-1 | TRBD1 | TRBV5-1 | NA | TGCGCCAGCAGATTGGTACAGGGGGTTAACACTGAAGCTTTCTTT | CASRLVQGVNTEAFF
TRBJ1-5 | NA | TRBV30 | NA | TGTGCCTGGAGTGTCGGGGAATATCAGCCCCAGCATTTT | CAWSVGEYQPQHF
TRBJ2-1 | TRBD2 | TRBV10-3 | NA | TGTGCCATCAGGGACAGTAGCGGGGGACCCTCCAATGAGCAGTTCTTC | CAIRDSSGGPSNEQFF
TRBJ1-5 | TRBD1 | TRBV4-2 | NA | TGTGCCAGCAGCCAGGATAGGGGGCCCAATCAGCCCCAGCATTTT | CASSQDRGPNQPQHF
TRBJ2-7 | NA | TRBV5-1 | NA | TGCGCCAGCAGCCGAGATGTATACGAGCAGTACTTC | CASSRDVYEQYF
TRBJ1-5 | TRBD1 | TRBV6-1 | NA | TGTGCCAGCAGTGAGGGACAGGGTCCGGGTAGGCCCCAGCATTTT | CASSEGQGPGRPQHF
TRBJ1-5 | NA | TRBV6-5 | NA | TGTGCCAGCAGTTCTAGCCCCTCAGGGAAAAATCAGCCCCAGCATTTT | CASSSSPSGKNQPQHF
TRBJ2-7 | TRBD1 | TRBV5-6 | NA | TGTGCCAGCAGCCCGGGCGGTTCGACAGGGGGTCCCTACGAGCAGTACTTC | CASSPGGSTGGPYEQYF
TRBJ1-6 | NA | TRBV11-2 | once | TGTGCCAGCAAAGCAAAAGGCAGTGAGAATTCACCCCTCCACTTT | CASKAKGSENSPLHF
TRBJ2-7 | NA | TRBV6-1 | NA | TGTGCCAGCAGCCCGGGACTGATGGCCTACGAGCAGTACTTC | CASSPGLMAYEQYF
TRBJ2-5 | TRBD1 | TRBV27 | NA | TGTGCCAGCAGTACACACAGGGGCCTTCAACTTCACCAAGAGACCCAGTACTTC | CASSTHRGLQLHQETQYF
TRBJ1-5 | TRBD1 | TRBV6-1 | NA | TGTGCCAGCAGTGAGCAGACAGGGGGCCTGGGGGGGCCCCAGCATTTT | CASSEQTGGLGGPQHF
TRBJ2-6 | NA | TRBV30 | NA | TGTGCCTGGAGTGTATGGGGTGCTGGGGCCAACGTCCTGACTTTC | CAWSVWGAGANVLTF
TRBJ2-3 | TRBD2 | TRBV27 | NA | TGTGCCAGCAGCCCCCTAGCGGGGGGCCGCACAGATACGCAGTATTTT | CASSPLAGGRTDTQYF
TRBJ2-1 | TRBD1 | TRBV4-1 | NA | TGCGCCAGCAGCCCCTGGGACAGGGGGTACAATGAGCAGTTCTTC | CASSPWDRGYNEQFF